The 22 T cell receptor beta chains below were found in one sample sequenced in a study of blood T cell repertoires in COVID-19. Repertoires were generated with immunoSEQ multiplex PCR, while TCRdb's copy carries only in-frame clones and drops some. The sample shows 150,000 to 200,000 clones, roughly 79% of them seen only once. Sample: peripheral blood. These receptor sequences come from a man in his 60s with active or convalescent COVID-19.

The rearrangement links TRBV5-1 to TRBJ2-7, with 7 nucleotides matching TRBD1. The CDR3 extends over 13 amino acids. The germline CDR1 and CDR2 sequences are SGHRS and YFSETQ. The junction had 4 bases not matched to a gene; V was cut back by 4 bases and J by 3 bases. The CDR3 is CASSRDSYYEQYF. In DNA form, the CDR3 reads TGCGCCAGCAGCCGGGACAGCTACTACGAGCAGTACTTC.

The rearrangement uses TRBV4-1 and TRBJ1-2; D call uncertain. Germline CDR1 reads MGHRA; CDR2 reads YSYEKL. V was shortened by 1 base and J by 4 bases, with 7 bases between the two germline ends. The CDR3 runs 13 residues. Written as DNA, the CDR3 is TGCGCCAGCAGCCAAGGTTCCGGCTATGGCTACACCTTC. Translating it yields CASSQGSGYGYTF.

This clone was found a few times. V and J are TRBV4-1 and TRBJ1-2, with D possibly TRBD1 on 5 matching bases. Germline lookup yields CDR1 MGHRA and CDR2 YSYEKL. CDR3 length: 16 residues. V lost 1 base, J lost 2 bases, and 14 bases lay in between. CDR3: CASSQAARESNYGYTF. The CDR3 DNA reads TGCGCCAGCAGCCAAGCGGCCAGGGAATCAAACTATGGCTACACCTTC.

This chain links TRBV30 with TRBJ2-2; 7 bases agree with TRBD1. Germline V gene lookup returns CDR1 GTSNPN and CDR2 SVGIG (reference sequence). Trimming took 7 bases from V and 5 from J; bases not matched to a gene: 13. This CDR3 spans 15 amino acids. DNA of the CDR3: TGTGCCTACGTCTCCGGGACAGCCTTTACCGGGGAGCTGTTTTTT. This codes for CAYVSGTAFTGELFF.

CDR3 in DNA: TGTGCCAGCTCACCCCCTGGTGACACCAATCAGCCCCAGCATTTT. This codes for CASSPPGDTNQPQHF. The chain joins TRBV18 to TRBJ1-5; D is unclear. Germline V gives CDR1 KGHSH, CDR2 LQKENI. The CDR3 totals 15 residues. Trimming stripped 3 bases from V and 3 bases from J, with 12 bases between. Drawing the rest from reference TRBV18 and TRBJ1-5, the complete variable domain is NAGVMQNPRHLVRRRGQEARLRCSPMKGHSHVYWYRQLPEEGLKFMVYLQKENIIDESGMPKERFSAEFPKEGPSILRIQQVVRGDSAAYFCASSPPGDTNQPQHFGDGTRLSIL.

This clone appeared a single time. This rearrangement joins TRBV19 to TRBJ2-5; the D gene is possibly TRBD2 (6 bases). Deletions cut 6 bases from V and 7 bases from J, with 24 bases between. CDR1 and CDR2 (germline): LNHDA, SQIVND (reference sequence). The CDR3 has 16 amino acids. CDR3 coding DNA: TGTGCCAGTAGCCCAGAGAACGGGGGAGAGTCGAGGACCCAGTACTTC. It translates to CASSPENGGESRTQYF.

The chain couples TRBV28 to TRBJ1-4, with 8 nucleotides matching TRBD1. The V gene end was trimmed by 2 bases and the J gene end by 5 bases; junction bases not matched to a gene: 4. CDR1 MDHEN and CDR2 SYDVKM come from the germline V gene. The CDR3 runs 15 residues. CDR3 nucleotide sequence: TGTGCCAGCAGTTTACCCCAGGGGGCGAATGAAAAACTGTTTTTT. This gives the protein CASSLPQGANEKLFF.

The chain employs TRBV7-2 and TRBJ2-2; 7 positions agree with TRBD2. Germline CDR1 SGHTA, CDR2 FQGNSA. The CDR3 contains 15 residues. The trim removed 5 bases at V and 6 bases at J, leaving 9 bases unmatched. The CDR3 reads CASSPRAGVSGELFF. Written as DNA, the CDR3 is TGTGCCAGCAGCCCGCGCGCGGGAGTATCCGGGGAGCTGTTTTTT.

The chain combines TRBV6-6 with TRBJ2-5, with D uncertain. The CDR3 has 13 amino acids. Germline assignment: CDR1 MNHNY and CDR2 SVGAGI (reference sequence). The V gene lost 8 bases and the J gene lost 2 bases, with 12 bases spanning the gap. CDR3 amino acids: CASQSSSQETQYF. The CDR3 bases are TGTGCCAGCCAGTCATCGTCTCAAGAGACCCAGTACTTC.

CDR3 bases: TGCGCCAGCAGCAAGGTGTCGGGTGAGCAGTTCTTC. It yields the protein CASSKVSGEQFF. This chain links TRBV5-1 with TRBJ2-1; D is uncertain. Per the germline V gene, CDR1 is SGHRS and CDR2 is YFSETQ. V was shortened by 4 bases and J by 9 bases, with 11 bases between the two germline ends. CDR3 length equals 12 residues.

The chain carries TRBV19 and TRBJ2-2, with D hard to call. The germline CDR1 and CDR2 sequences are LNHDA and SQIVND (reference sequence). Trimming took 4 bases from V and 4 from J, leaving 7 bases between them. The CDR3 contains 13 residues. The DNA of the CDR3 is TGTGCCAGTAGTACCTACTTCACCGGGGAGCTGTTTTTT. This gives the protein CASSTYFTGELFF.

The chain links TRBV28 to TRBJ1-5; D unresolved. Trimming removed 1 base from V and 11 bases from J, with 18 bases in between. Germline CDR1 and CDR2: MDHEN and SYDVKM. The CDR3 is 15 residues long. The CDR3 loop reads CASSLLPGAGGAQHF. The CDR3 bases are TGTGCCAGCAGTTTATTGCCAGGAGCCGGCGGGGCCCAGCATTTT. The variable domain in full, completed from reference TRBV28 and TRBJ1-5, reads DVKVTQSSRYLVKRTGEKVFLECVQDMDHENMFWYRQDPGLGLRLIYFSYDVKMKEKGDIPEGYSVSREKKERFSLILESASTNQTSMYLCASSLLPGAGGAQHFGDGTRLSIL.

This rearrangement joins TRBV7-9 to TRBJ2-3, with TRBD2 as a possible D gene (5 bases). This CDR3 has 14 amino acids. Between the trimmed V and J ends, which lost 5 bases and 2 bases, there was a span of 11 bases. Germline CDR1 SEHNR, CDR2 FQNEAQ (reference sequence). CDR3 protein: CASSPSGHTDTQYF. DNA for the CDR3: TGTGCCAGCAGCCCAAGCGGTCACACAGATACGCAGTATTTT.

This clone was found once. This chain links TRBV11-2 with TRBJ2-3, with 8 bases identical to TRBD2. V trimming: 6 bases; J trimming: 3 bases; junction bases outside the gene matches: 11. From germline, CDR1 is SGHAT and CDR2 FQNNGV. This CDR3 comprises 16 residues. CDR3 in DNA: TGTGCCAGCAGTGACCTACTAGCGGAGAAAACAGATACGCAGTATTTT. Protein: CASSDLLAEKTDTQYF.

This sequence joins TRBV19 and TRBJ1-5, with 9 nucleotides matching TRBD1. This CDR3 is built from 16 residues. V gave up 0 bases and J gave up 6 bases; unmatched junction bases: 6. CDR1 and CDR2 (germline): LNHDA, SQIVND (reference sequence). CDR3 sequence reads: CASSIDYRGPTQPQHF. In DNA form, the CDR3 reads TGTGCCAGTAGTATAGATTACAGGGGGCCTACTCAGCCCCAGCATTTT.

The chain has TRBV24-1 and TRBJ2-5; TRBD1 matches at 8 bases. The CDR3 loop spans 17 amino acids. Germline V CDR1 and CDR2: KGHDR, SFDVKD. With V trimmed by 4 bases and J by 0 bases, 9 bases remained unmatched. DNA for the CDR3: TGTGCCACCAGTGACCCTGGACAGGGCGGCTACCAAGAGACCCAGTACTTC. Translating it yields CATSDPGQGGYQETQYF.

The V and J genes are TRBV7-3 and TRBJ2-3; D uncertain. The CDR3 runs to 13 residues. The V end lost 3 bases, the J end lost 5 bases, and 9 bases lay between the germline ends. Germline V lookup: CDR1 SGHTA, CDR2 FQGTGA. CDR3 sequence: CASSLYEQDTQYF. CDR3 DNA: TGTGCCAGCAGCTTGTACGAACAAGATACGCAGTATTTT.

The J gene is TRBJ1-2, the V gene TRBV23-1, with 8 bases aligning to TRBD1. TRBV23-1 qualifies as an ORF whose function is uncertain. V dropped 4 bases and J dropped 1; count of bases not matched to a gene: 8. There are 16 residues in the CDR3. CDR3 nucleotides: TGCGCCAGCAGTCCCCCGGACAGGGAAGTTAACTATGGCTACACCTTC. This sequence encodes CASSPPDREVNYGYTF.

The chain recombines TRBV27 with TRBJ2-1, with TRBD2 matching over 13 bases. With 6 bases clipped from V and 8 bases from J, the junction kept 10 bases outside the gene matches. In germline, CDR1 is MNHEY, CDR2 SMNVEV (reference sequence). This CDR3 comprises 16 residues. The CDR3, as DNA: TGTGCCAGCAGCTCCCGTCGGACTAGCGGGAGTGATGAGCAGTTCTTC. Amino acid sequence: CASSSRRTSGSDEQFF.

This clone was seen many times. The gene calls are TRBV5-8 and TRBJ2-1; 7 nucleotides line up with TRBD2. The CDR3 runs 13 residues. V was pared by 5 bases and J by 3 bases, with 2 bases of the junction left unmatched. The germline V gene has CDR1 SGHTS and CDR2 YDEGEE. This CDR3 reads CASRGRGYNEQFF. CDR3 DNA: TGTGCCAGCAGGGGGAGGGGCTACAATGAGCAGTTCTTC.

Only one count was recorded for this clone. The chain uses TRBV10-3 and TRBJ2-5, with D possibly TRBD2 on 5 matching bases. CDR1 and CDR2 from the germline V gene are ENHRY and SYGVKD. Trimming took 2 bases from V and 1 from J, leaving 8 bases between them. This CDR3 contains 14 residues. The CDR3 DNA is TGTGCCATCAGTGAGAGGGCGGGCCAAGAGACCCAGTACTTC. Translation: CAISERAGQETQYF.

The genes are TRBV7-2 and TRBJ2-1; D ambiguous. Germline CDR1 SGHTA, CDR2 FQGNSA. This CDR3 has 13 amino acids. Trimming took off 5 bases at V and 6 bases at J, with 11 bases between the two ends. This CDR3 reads CASSLQVGNEQFF. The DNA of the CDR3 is TGTGCCAGCAGCCTCCAGGTGGGCAATGAGCAGTTCTTC.